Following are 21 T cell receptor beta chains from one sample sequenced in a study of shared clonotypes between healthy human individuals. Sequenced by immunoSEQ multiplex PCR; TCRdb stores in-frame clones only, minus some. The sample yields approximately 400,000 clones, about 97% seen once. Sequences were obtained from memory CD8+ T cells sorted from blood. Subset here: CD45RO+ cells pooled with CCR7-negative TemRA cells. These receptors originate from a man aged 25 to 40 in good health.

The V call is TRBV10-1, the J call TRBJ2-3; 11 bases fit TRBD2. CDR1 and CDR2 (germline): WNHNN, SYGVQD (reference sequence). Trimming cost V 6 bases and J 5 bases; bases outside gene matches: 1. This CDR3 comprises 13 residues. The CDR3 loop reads CASSGLAGDTQYF. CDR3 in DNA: TGCGCCAGCAGCGGACTAGCGGGAGATACGCAGTATTTT.

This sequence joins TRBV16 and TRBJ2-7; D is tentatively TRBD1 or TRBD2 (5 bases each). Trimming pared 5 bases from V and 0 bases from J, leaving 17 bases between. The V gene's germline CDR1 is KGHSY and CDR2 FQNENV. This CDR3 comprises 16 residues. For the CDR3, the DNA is TGTGCCAGCAGCGAGGGTCGCGGTAGGGGCTCCTACGAGCAGTACTTC. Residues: CASSEGRGRGSYEQYF.

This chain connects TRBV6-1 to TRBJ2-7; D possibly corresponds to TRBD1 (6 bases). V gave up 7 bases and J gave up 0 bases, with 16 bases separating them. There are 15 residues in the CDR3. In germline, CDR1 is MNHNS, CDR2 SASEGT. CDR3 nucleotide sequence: TGTGCCAGCAATGTCTTACAGGGTTCCTCCTACGAGCAGTACTTC. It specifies CASNVLQGSSYEQYF.

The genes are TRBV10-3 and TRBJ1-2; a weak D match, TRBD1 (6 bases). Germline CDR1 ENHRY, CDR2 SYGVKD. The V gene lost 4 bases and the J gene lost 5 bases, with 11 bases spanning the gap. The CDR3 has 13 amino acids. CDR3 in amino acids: CAISGTEVYGYTF. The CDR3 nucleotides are TGTGCCATCAGTGGGACAGAGGTATATGGCTACACCTTC.

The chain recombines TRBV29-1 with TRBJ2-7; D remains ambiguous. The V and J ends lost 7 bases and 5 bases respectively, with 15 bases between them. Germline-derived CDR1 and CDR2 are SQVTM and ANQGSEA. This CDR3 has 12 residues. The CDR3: CSGAGHQDEQYF. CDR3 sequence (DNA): TGCAGCGGGGCCGGGCATCAGGACGAGCAGTACTTC.

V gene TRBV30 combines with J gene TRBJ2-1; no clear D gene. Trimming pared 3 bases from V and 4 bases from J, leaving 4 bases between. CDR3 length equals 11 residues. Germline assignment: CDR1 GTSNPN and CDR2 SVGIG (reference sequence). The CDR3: CAWRYYNEQFF. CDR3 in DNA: TGTGCCTGGAGGTATTACAATGAGCAGTTCTTC.

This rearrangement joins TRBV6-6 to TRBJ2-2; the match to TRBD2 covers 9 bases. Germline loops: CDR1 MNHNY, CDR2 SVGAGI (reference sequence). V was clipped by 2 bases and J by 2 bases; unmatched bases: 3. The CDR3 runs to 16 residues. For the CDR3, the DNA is TGTGCCAGCAGTTACCGACTAGCGGTAAACACCGGGGAGCTGTTTTTT. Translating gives CASSYRLAVNTGELFF.

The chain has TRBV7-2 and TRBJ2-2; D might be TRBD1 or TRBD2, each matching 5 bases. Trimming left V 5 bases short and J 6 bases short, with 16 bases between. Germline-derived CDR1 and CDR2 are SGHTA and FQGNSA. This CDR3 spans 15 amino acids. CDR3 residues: CASSVQGELAGELFF. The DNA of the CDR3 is TGTGCCAGCAGCGTCCAGGGAGAGTTGGCCGGGGAGCTGTTTTTT.

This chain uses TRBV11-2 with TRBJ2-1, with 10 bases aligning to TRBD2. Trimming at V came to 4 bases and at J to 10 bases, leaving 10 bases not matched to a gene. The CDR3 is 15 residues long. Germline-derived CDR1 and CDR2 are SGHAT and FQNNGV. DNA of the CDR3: TGTGCCAGCAGCTCCGCTAGCGGGAGAGCGAAGGAGCAGTTCTTC. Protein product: CASSSASGRAKEQFF.

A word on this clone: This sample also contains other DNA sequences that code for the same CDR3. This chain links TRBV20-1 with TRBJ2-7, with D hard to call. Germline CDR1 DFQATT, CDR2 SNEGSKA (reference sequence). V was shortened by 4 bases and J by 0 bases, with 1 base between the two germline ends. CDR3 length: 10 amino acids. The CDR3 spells CSATSYEQYF. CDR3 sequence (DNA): TGCAGTGCTACCTCCTACGAGCAGTACTTC.

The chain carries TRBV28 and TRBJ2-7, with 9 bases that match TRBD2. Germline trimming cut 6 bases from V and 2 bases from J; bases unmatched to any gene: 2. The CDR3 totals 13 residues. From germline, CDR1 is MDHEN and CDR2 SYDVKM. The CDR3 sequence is CASRLAGAYEQYF. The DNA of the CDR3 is TGTGCCAGCAGATTAGCGGGAGCCTACGAGCAGTACTTC.

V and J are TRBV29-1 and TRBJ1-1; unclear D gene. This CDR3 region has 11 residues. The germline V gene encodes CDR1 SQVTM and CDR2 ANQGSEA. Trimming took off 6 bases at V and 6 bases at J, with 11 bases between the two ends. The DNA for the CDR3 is TGCAGCGTCGCGGGCGTTTCTGAAGCTTTCTTT. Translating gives CSVAGVSEAFF.

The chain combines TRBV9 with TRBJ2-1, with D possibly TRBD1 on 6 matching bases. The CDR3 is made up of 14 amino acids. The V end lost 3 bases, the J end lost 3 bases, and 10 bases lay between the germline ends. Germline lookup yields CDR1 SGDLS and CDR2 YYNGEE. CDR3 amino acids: CASSGRGVYNEQFF. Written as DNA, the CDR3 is TGTGCCAGCAGCGGCAGGGGAGTCTACAATGAGCAGTTCTTC.

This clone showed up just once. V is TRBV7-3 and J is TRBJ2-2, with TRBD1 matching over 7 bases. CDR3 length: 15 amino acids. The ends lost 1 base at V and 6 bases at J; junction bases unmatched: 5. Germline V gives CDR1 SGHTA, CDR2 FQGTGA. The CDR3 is CASSLSTGQAGELFF. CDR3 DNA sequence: TGTGCCAGCAGCTTAAGTACAGGACAGGCCGGGGAGCTGTTTTTT. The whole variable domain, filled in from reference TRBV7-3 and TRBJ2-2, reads GAGVSQTPSNKVTEKGKYVELRCDPISGHTALYWYRQSLGQGPEFLIYFQGTGAADDSGLPNDRFFAVRPEGSVSTLKIQRTERGDSAVYLCASSLSTGQAGELFFGEGSRLTVL.

In nucleotides, the CDR3 is TGCAGCGCTTGGTGTATTGAGGCGGGAGTTGGCTCCTACGAGCAGTACTTC. Its translation is CSAWCIEAGVGSYEQYF. The chain couples TRBV29-1 to TRBJ2-7, with 7 bases aligning to TRBD2. Trimming removed 7 bases from V and 0 bases from J; junction bases left unmatched: 18. The CDR3 covers 17 residues. Per the germline V gene, CDR1 is SQVTM and CDR2 is ANQGSEA.

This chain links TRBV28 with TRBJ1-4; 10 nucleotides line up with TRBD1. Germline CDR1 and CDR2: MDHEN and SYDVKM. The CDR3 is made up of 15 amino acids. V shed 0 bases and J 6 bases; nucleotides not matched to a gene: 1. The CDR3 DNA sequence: TGTGCCAGCAGTTTATGGACAGGGGGCGATGAAAAACTGTTTTTT. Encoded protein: CASSLWTGGDEKLFF.

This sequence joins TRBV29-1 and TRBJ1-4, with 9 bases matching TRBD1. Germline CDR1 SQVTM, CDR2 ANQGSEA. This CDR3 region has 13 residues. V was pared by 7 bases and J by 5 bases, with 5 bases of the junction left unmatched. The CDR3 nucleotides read TGCAGCGCCACGACAGGGGGGAATGAAAAACTGTTTTTT. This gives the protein CSATTGGNEKLFF.

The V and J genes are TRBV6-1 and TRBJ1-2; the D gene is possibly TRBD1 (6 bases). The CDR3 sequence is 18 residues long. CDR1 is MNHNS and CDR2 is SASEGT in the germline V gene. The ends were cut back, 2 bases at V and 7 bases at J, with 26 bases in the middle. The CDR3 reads CASSETHGQPHLGSGYTF. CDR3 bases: TGTGCCAGCAGTGAAACCCATGGACAGCCCCATTTGGGAAGTGGCTACACCTTC.

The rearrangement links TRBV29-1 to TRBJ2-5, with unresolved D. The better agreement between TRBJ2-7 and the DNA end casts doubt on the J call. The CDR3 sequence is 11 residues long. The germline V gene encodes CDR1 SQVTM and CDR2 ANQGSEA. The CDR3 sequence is CSVVVGYEQYF. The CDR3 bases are TGCAGCGTTGTGGTCGGGTACGAGCAGTACTTC.

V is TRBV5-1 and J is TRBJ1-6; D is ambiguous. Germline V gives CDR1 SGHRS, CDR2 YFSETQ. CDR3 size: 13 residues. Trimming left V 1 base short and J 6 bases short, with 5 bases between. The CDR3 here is CASSLSFNSPLHF. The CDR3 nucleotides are TGCGCCAGCAGCTTGTCATTTAATTCACCCCTCCACTTT.

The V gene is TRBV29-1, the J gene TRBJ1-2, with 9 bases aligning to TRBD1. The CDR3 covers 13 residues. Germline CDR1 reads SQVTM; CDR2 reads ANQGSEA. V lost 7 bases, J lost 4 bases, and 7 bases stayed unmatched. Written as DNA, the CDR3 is TGCAGCGCCTACAGGGGGCCTGCCTATGGCTACACCTTC. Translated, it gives CSAYRGPAYGYTF.